This TCR beta chain was sequenced in a study of tumor-infiltrating lymphocytes in oesophageal squamous cell carcinoma. The CDR3 has 16 amino acids. CDR1 and CDR2 from the germline V gene are MNHNY and SVGAGI (reference sequence). The V segment lost 1 base and the J segment 6 bases; nucleotides outside the gene matches: 9. TCRdb reprocessed the PCR reads with MiXCR, giving one entry per CDR3 protein. The sample lists approximately 13,000 distinct CDR3 sequences, roughly 50% seen once, with 14% in the top ten. The receptor was isolated from a male donor with esophageal squamous cell carcinoma. V is TRBV6-6 and J is TRBJ2-3; 8 bases are shared with TRBD2. Sequencing was performed on blood. The CDR3 loop reads CASSYFLAGPSDTQYF. Here the CDR3 DNA reads TGTGCCAGCAGTTACTTTCTAGCGGGTCCTTCGGATACGCAGTATTTT.